The 31 T cell receptor beta chains presented below share a single source sample, sequenced in a study of T cell repertoires in cytomegalovirus infection (dated by TCRdb to the late 2010s). The treatment or condition label, read with the paper, signifies: in vitro stimulation with specific CMV peptide epitopes to enrich CMV-specific T cells. Their antigen targets remain unknown. The reads were generated on an Illumina HiSeq 1500. TCRdb reanalyzed the raw reads on its own, using fastp at Q25 for trimming and MiXCR for clone calling, and kept in-frame beta chains. Identical CDR3 proteins give one entry, which carries the most common genes and DNA. The sample table holds about 770,000 distinct CDR3 sequences, of which almost 30% were seen once. The ten top clones hold around 14% of the sample. The source was cultured CD8+ T cells from PBMCs, collected from culture after CMV antigen stimulation. The origin of the receptors is a human donor in good health (CMV status not recorded). Some clones in this sample may be carry-over from other donors' samples.

This clonotype was seen only a few times. The V call is TRBV7-6, the J call TRBJ1-5; 7 bases match TRBD1. Germline V lookup: CDR1 SGHVS, CDR2 FNYEAQ. Trimming at V came to 0 bases and at J to 11 bases, leaving 10 bases not matched to a gene. This CDR3 has 15 amino acids. The CDR3 reads CASSLARTGGSSQHF. Here the CDR3 DNA reads TGTGCCAGCAGCTTAGCCCGGACAGGTGGGAGTTCCCAGCATTTT.

CDR3 amino acids: CASSLVAGGPYGDTQYF. For the CDR3, the DNA is TGTGCCAGCAGCTTAGTTGCGGGGGGGCCGTATGGAGATACGCAGTATTTT. This chain uses TRBV7-3 with TRBJ2-3; TRBD2 matches 9 bases. V trimming: 2 bases; J trimming: 5 bases; junction bases outside the gene matches: 11. The CDR3 is 17 residues long. Germline lookup yields CDR1 SGHTA and CDR2 FQGTGA.

This clonotype was observed a handful of times. This sequence joins TRBV4-3 and TRBJ2-5; 8 positions match TRBD2. Germline CDR1 reads LGHNA; CDR2 reads YSLEER. V shed 0 bases and J 5 bases; nucleotides not matched to a gene: 11. The CDR3 runs 17 residues. The DNA of the CDR3 is TGCGCCAGCAGCCAAGATGACCGGGGGGGCCGTTTGGAGACCCAGTACTTC. This encodes CASSQDDRGGRLETQYF.

This clonotype was counted many times. This chain joins TRBV7-2 and TRBJ2-1; D remains unclear. This CDR3 is 12 amino acids long. Germline values: CDR1 SGHTA, CDR2 FQGNSA. Trimming removed 1 base at V and 6 bases at J, with 4 bases between. CDR3 in DNA: TGTGCCAGCAGCTTAGGTACCAATGAGCAGTTCTTC. Translation gives CASSLGTNEQFF.

This clonotype was seen more than once but under ten times. The J gene is TRBJ1-2, the V gene TRBV19; D unclear. Germline CDR1 and CDR2: LNHDA and SQIVND (reference sequence). Trimming took 8 bases from V and 8 from J, leaving 12 bases between them. The CDR3 length is 11 residues. The CDR3 nucleotides are TGTGCCAGTCAAGACGCCAGGGGCTACACCTTC. This sequence encodes CASQDARGYTF.

This rearrangement joins TRBV27 to TRBJ2-1; 9 bases match TRBD2. Germline-derived CDR1 and CDR2 are MNHEY and SMNVEV (reference sequence). CDR3 length: 12 amino acids. V gave up 10 bases and J gave up 10 bases; unmatched junction bases: 8. The CDR3 reads CAIAGAQREQFF. The CDR3 coding sequence is TGTGCCATAGCGGGGGCTCAAAGGGAGCAGTTCTTC.

The rearrangement joins TRBV7-8 to TRBJ2-1; 9 bases are a match to TRBD1. After removal of 5 bases from V and 9 bases from J, the junction contained 5 bases not matched to a gene. The CDR3 is made up of 13 amino acids. Germline CDR1 and CDR2: SGHVS and FQNEAQ. The CDR3: CASSPQGAGEQFF. The CDR3 bases are TGTGCCAGCAGCCCACAGGGGGCGGGTGAGCAGTTCTTC.

The J gene is TRBJ2-7, the V gene TRBV5-1; 9 bases line up with TRBD2. V dropped 2 bases and J dropped 2; count of bases not matched to a gene: 8. The CDR3 length is 16 residues. In germline, CDR1 is SGHRS, CDR2 YFSETQ. DNA of the CDR3: TGCGCCAGCAGCTTCCCGTCAGGGACTAGCACCTACGAGCAGTACTTC. Protein sequence: CASSFPSGTSTYEQYF.

The rearrangement uses TRBV6-5 and TRBJ2-2; D unresolved. The CDR3 has 15 residues. Germline CDR1 and CDR2: MNHEY and SVGAGI. The V end lost 2 bases, the J end lost 5 bases, and 12 bases lay between the germline ends. CDR3 nucleotides: TGTGCCAGCAGTTACGAGAGGACCGAGACCGGGGAGCTGTTTTTT. The encoded protein is CASSYERTETGELFF.

The rearrangement joins TRBV19 to TRBJ2-1; D tentatively fits TRBD1 or TRBD2 (6 bases each). The CDR3 is 14 amino acids. Trimming took 4 bases from V and 7 from J, leaving 14 bases between them. From germline, CDR1 is LNHDA and CDR2 SQIVND (reference sequence). The CDR3 region has the DNA TGTGCCAGTAGTAGGGGGGCTCCTACGAATGAGCAGTTCTTC. Protein: CASSRGAPTNEQFF.

The chain has TRBV4-1 and TRBJ2-2; D gene uncertain. The CDR3 consists of 15 residues. Germline V gene data show CDR1 as MGHRA and CDR2 as YSYEKL. Trimming pared 6 bases from V and 0 bases from J, leaving 11 bases between. As DNA, the CDR3 is TGCGCCAGCAGTCTGGCAGAAGCGAACACCGGGGAGCTGTTTTTT. This sequence encodes CASSLAEANTGELFF.

Only one count was recorded for this clonotype. A read error is possible here, since a much larger clone lies one base away. The DNA for the CDR3 is TGTGTCAGCAGCTTGACCAGGGGCGGGGGAAATTCACCCCTCCACTTT. Residues: CVSSLTRGGGNSPLHF. V gene TRBV7-2 combines with J gene TRBJ1-6, with a possible D match to TRBD1 (6 bases). The germline gives CDR1 SGHTA, CDR2 FQGNSA. The CDR3 consists of 16 residues.

This chain connects TRBV5-5 to TRBJ2-7, with D maybe TRBD2 (6 bases). Trimming shortened V by 7 bases and J by 0 bases, and 17 bases separated the two germline ends. The CDR3 length is 15 residues. Per the germline V gene, CDR1 is SGHKS and CDR2 is YYEKEE (reference sequence). The CDR3 nucleotides read TGTGCCAGCGACGCACGCGGGACCAGCTCCTACGAGCAGTACTTC. Translation: CASDARGTSSYEQYF.

This clonotype turned up a few times. This chain links TRBV7-8 with TRBJ2-7, with D hard to call. The CDR3 covers 13 residues. Deletions cut 8 bases from V and 0 bases from J, with 11 bases between. CDR1 and CDR2 from the germline V gene are SGHVS and FQNEAQ. The CDR3 DNA reads TGTGCCAGCGGATTTAGGAGCTCCTACGAGCAGTACGTC. This gives the protein CASGFRSSYEQYV.

This clonotype was recorded many times. This sequence joins TRBV7-2 and TRBJ1-1; D perhaps matches TRBD1 (6 bases). The ends were cut back, 1 base at V and 5 bases at J, with 11 bases in the middle. Germline CDR1 reads SGHTA; CDR2 reads FQGNSA. The CDR3 runs to 14 residues. For the CDR3, the DNA is TGTGCCAGCAGCTTAGTCCGGGGGCGGACTGAAGCTTTCTTT. Encoded protein: CASSLVRGRTEAFF. The full variable domain, with the rest looked up from reference TRBV7-2 and TRBJ1-1, is GAGVSQSPSNKVTEKGKDVELRCDPISGHTALYWYRQSLGQGLEFLIYFQGNSAPDKSGLPSDRFSAERTGGSVSTLTIQRTQQEDSAVYLCASSLVRGRTEAFFGQGTRLTVV.

The chain joins TRBV6-2 or TRBV6-3 to TRBJ2-1; D might be TRBD1 (6 bases). Trimming took 6 bases from V and 7 from J, leaving 10 bases between them. The CDR3 has 12 residues. In germline, CDR1 is MNHEY, CDR2 SVGEGT. The CDR3 sequence is CASRGGPNEQFF. CDR3 nucleotide sequence: TGTGCCAGCAGAGGGGGACCAAATGAGCAGTTCTTC.

This clonotype came up a few times. CDR3 nucleotide sequence: TGTGCCAGCAGTTTCCAGGGGATCTACGAGCAGTACGTC. Its protein is CASSFQGIYEQYV. The chain has TRBV28 and TRBJ2-7; a weak D match, TRBD1 (6 bases). V lost 3 bases and J lost 3, with 9 bases in between. Germline V gene sequence: CDR1 MDHEN, CDR2 SYDVKM. The CDR3 covers 13 residues.

This clonotype was counted at least ten times. The J gene is TRBJ2-5, the V gene TRBV7-6; TRBD1 is a possible D gene (5 bases). Trimming pared 5 bases from V and 5 bases from J, leaving 12 bases between. The germline gives CDR1 SGHVS, CDR2 FNYEAQ. This CDR3 has 13 residues. CDR3 residues: CASSHRLGETQYF. DNA of the CDR3: TGTGCCAGCAGCCACAGGTTAGGGGAGACCCAGTACTTC.

This chain joins TRBV6-2 or TRBV6-3 and TRBJ2-7, with 7 bases identical to TRBD1. The CDR3 runs 15 residues. Trimming cost V 0 bases and J 3 bases; bases outside gene matches: 5. Germline lookup yields CDR1 MNHEY and CDR2 SVGEGT. CDR3 nucleotide sequence: TGTGCCAGCAGTTACTCGAAGGGGGCTGGCTACGAGCAGTACGTC. It codes for CASSYSKGAGYEQYV.

The chain links TRBV14 to TRBJ2-5, with 7 nucleotides matching TRBD1. V lost 1 base and J lost 2; bases outside the gene matches: 4. Germline CDR1 is SGHDN and CDR2 is FVKESK. The CDR3 consists of 15 residues. The CDR3 sequence is CASSQAGGRQETQYF. The CDR3 DNA sequence: TGTGCCAGCAGCCAAGCAGGGGGAAGACAAGAGACCCAGTACTTC.

This clonotype was observed a handful of times. V gene TRBV2 combines with J gene TRBJ1-2; D not resolved. Germline values: CDR1 SNHLY, CDR2 FYNNEI. The V end was cut by 2 bases, the J end by 3 bases, with 16 bases between. This CDR3 has 16 amino acids. The CDR3 DNA follows: TGTGCCAGCAGTGAACAGGCCAAAATTCCCTACTATGGCTACACCTTC. Translating it yields CASSEQAKIPYYGYTF.

This clonotype was found a few times. CDR3 region: CASSKDTGGTYNEQFF. The CDR3, as DNA: TGTGCCAGCAGCAAGGACACAGGGGGGACCTACAATGAGCAGTTCTTC. This rearrangement joins TRBV7-6 to TRBJ2-1; 8 bases map to TRBD1. The germline V gene has CDR1 SGHVS and CDR2 FNYEAQ. The V gene end was trimmed by 5 bases and the J gene end by 2 bases; junction bases not matched to a gene: 8. This CDR3 has 16 amino acids.

This clonotype showed up just a few times. V gene TRBV20-1 combines with J gene TRBJ1-6; D is unclear. CDR1 DFQATT and CDR2 SNEGSKA come from the germline V gene (reference sequence). There are 18 residues in the CDR3. Trimming took off 3 bases at V and 0 bases at J, with 18 bases between the two ends. The CDR3, as DNA: TGCAGTGCTAGTAAACGGGAAGTTCCCCTCTCCTATAATTCACCCCTCCACTTT. Encoded protein: CSASKREVPLSYNSPLHF.

DNA for the CDR3: TGTGCCAGCAGGAACGGACTCCGGATATACGAGCAGTACGTC. Protein sequence: CASRNGLRIYEQYV. V and J are TRBV6-2 or TRBV6-3 and TRBJ2-7; the D gene is possibly TRBD2 (5 bases). Germline assignment: CDR1 MNHEY and CDR2 SVGEGT. The CDR3 has 14 amino acids. V was pared by 6 bases and J by 4 bases, with 16 bases between.

Comment on this clonotype: Given the absence of the conserved phenylalanine or tryptophan at the CDR3 end, a read error is likely. The chain uses TRBV12-5 and TRBJ2-2; 11 nucleotides agree with TRBD2. V was clipped by 6 bases and J by 7 bases; unmatched bases: 10. Germline assignment: CDR1 LGHNT and CDR2 FRNRAP. The CDR3 is 16 residues long. DNA for the CDR3: TGTGCTAGTGGGGAATTAGCGGGGGGGCCGGTCGGGGAGCTGTTTGTT. Encoded protein: CASGELAGGPVGELFV.

This chain links TRBV14 with TRBJ2-2; no clear D. The germline gives CDR1 SGHDN, CDR2 FVKESK. The CDR3 is made up of 17 amino acids. V lost 1 base, J lost 0 bases, and 12 bases lay in between. In DNA form, the CDR3 reads TGTGCCAGCAGCCAAGCGATATACACCCCGAACACCGGGGAGCTGTTTTTT. Its translation: CASSQAIYTPNTGELFF.

This clonotype was found a few times. V gene TRBV23-1 combines with J gene TRBJ1-4; perhaps TRBD1 as D (6 bases). Being an ORF, TRBV23-1 has a function that is uncertain. The V end was cut by 4 bases, the J end by 5 bases, with 20 bases between. The CDR3 contains 17 residues. The chain's CDR3 is CASSPDWTRDTNEKLFF. In DNA, the CDR3 is TGCGCCAGCAGTCCCGATTGGACCCGGGACACCAATGAAAAACTGTTTTTT.

This clonotype was recorded a few times. The chain couples TRBV19 to TRBJ2-4; 10 bases fit TRBD2. Germline CDR1 LNHDA, CDR2 SQIVND (reference sequence). CDR3 length equals 18 residues. The V gene end was trimmed by 9 bases and the J gene end by 0 bases; junction bases not matched to a gene: 14. This CDR3 reads CARPRLAGAFLAKNIQYF. In DNA form, the CDR3 reads TGTGCCAGACCTCGCCTAGCGGGGGCGTTCCTAGCCAAAAACATTCAGTACTTC.

The table lists this clonotype with a few counts. The chain employs TRBV27 and TRBJ2-3, with D hard to call. Germline assignment: CDR1 MNHEY and CDR2 SMNVEV (reference sequence). This CDR3 spans 14 amino acids. Trimming took off 3 bases at V and 2 bases at J, with 9 bases between the two ends. CDR3 protein: CASSFTPPTDTQYF. CDR3 nucleotides: TGTGCCAGCAGTTTTACCCCCCCCACAGATACGCAGTATTTT.

The genes are TRBV7-9 and TRBJ2-7, with 7 bases identical to TRBD2. This CDR3 has 16 residues. Looked up from germline, CDR1 is SEHNR and CDR2 is FQNEAQ (reference sequence). V trimming: 3 bases; J trimming: 3 bases; junction bases outside the gene matches: 11. CDR3 nucleotide sequence: TGTGCCAGCAGCTTCCCGCGTGGTACGGGGGGCTACGAGCAGTACTTC. It codes for CASSFPRGTGGYEQYF.

The chain carries TRBV3-1 and TRBJ2-7; 9 bases match TRBD1. The germline V gene encodes CDR1 LGHDT and CDR2 YNNKEL (reference sequence). The ends lost 2 bases at V and 1 base at J; junction bases unmatched: 3. The CDR3 extends over 15 amino acids. The CDR3 here is CASSQPGTGSYEQYF. CDR3 DNA: TGTGCCAGCAGCCAACCCGGGACAGGGTCCTACGAGCAGTACTTC.